This is a list of T cell receptor beta chains from one sample in a study of CD8 T cells in ankylosing spondylitis. TCRdb reprocessed the 5' RACE reads via MiXCR and lists one record per CDR3 protein. The sample carries around 770,000 distinct CDR3 sequences, about 20% recorded once. Sequencing was carried out using blood, either unsorted or a sorted T cell fraction (not recorded which). These receptors all stem from a male donor with ankylosing spondylitis. Each CDR3 is given with its conserved first and last residue. A D gene is named only where the DNA matches it firmly. Some rows mark clone size as missing; the rest say once, few, many or name a class of expanded clone.

CDR3aa,CDR3nt,j_gene,v_gene,abundance,d_gene
CSVEVRGRDTEAFF,TGCAGCGTTGAAGTCCGGGGTAGGGACACTGAAGCTTTCTTT,TRBJ1-1,TRBV29-1,few,.
CASSQETGNTEAFF,TGCGCCAGCAGCCAAGAGACAGGGAACACTGAAGCTTTCTTT,TRBJ1-1,TRBV4-1,.,.
CSVVADNYGYTF,TGCAGCGTTGTAGCGGATAACTATGGCTACACCTTC,TRBJ1-2,TRBV29-1,many,.
CASSIRDSPEKLFF,TGTGCCAGCAGCATCCGGGACAGCCCAGAAAAACTGTTTTTT,TRBJ1-4,TRBV7-9,.,TRBD1
CASSVTGWDTEAFF,TGCGCCAGCAGCGTAACAGGGTGGGACACTGAAGCTTTCTTT,TRBJ1-1,TRBV5-1,few,.
CASSPQPGSTEAFF,TGTGCCAGCAGCCCACAGCCAGGGAGCACTGAAGCTTTCTTT,TRBJ1-1,TRBV7-9,.,.
CSAPGRGGGDEQFF,TGCAGTGCCCCGGGGCGGGGGGGCGGCGATGAGCAGTTCTTC,TRBJ2-1,TRBV20-1,.,TRBD2
CASSPRTSGIYF,TGTGCCAGCAGTCCCAGGACTAGCGGGATCTACTTC,TRBJ2-7,TRBV6-5,.,TRBD2
CASSLGSLVGLNTEAFF,TGTGCCAGCAGCTTAGGGTCCTTGGTAGGGCTGAACACTGAAGCTTTCTTT,TRBJ1-1,TRBV7-9,.,.
CASSQNLAEGETQYF,TGTGCCAGCAGTCAAAACCTAGCGGAGGGGGAGACCCAGTACTTC,TRBJ2-5,TRBV7-9,.,TRBD2
CASSLEGDGYTGELFF,TGTGCCAGCAGCTTAGAGGGGGACGGATACACCGGGGAGCTGTTTTTT,TRBJ2-2,TRBV11-2,few,.
CASSLKGEGSGELFF,TGCGCCAGCAGCTTGAAAGGAGAGGGTTCCGGGGAGCTGTTTTTT,TRBJ2-2,TRBV5-1,.,.
CASSLGELNTEAFF,TGCGCCAGCAGCTTGGGGGAACTGAACACTGAAGCTTTCTTT,TRBJ1-1,TRBV5-1,.,.
CASSPRTGGSGNTIYF,TGTGCCAGCAGCCCCAGGACAGGGGGCTCTGGAAACACCATATATTTT,TRBJ1-3,TRBV9,few,TRBD1
CASSSSLWGRGPLKGEQYF,TGTGCCAGCAGTTCTTCTCTCTGGGGGAGGGGGCCTTTAAAGGGCGAGCAGTACTTC,TRBJ2-7,TRBV12-3/TRBV12-4,few,.
CASSYDRGDTGELFF,TGTGCCAGCAGTTATGACAGGGGGGACACCGGGGAGCTGTTTTTT,TRBJ2-2,TRBV28,.,TRBD1